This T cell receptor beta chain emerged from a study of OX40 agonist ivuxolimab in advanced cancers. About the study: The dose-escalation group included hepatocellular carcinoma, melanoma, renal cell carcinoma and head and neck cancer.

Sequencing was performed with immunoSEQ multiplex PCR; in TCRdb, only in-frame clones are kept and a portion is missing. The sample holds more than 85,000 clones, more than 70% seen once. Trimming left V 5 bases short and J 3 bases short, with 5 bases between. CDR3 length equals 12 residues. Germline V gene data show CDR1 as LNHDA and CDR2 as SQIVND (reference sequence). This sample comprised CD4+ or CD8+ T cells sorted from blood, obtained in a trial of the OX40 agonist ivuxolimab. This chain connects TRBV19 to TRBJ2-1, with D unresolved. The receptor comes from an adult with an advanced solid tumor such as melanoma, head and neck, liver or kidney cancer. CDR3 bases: TGTGCCAGTAGTCCAAGCTACAATGAGCAGTTCTTC. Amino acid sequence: CASSPSYNEQFF.